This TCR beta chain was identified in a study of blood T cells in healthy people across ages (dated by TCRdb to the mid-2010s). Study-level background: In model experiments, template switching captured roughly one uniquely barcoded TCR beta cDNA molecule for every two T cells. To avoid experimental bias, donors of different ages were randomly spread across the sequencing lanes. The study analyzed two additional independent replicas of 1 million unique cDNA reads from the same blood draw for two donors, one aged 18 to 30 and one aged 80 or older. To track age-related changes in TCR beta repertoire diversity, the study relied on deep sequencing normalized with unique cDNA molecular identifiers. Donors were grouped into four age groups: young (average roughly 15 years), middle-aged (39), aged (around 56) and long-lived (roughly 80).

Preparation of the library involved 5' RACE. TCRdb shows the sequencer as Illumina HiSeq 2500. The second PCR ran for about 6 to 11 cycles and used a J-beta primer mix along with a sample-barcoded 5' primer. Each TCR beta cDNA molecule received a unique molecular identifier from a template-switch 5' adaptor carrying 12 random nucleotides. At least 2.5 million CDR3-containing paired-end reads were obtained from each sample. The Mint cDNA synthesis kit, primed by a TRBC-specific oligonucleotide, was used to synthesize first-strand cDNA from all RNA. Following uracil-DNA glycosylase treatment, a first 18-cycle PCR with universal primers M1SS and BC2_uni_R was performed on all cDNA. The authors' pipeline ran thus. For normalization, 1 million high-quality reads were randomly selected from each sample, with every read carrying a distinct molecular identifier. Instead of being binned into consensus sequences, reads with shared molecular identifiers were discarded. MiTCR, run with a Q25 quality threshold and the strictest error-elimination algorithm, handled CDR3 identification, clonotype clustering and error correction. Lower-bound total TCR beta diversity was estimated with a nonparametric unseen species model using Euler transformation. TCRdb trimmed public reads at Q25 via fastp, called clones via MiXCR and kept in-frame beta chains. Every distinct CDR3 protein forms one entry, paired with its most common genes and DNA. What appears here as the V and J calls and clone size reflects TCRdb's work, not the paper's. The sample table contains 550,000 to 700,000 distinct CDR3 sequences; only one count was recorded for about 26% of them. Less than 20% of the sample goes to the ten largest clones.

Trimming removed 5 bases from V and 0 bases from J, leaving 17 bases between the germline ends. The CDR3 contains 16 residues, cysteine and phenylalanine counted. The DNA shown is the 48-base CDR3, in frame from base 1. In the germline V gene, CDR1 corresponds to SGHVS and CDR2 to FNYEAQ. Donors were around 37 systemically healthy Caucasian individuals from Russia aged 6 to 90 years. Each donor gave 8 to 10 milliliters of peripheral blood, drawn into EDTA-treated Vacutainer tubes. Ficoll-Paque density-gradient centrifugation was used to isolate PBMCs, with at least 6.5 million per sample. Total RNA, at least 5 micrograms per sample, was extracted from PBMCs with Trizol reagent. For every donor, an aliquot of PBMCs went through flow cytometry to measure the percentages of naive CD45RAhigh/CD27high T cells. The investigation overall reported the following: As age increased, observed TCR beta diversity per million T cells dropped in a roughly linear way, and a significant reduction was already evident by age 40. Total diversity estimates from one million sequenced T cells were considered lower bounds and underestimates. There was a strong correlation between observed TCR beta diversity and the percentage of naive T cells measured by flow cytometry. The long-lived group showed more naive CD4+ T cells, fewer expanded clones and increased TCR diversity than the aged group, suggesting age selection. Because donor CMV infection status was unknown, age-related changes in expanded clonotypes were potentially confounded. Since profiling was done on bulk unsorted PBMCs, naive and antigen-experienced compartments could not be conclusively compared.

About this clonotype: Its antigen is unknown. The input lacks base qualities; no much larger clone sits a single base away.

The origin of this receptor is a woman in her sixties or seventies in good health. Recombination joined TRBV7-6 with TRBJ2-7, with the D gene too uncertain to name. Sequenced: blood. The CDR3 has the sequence CASSRLPGPSSYEQYF. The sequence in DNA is TGTGCCAGCAGCCGCCTCCCGGGTCCGAGCTCCTACGAGCAGTACTTC.